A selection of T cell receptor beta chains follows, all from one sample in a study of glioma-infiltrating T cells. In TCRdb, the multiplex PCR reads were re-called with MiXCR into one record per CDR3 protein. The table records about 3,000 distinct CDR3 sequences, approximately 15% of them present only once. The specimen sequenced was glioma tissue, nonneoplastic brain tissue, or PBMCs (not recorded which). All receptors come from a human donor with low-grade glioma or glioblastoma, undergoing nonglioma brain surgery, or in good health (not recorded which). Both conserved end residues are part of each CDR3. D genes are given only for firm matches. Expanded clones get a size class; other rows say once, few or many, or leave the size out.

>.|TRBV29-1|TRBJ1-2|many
CSAENWESSRGYTF
TGCAGCGCCGAAAACTGGGAATCTTCCCGTGGCTACACCTTC
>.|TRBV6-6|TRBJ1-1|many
CASSYSLSAGAATEAFF
TGTGCCAGCAGTTACTCCCTCTCCGCAGGGGCGGCCACTGAAGCTTTCTTT
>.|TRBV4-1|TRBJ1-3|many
CASSQLDRRPSGNTIYF
TGCGCCAGCAGCCAATTGGACCGTCGCCCCTCTGGAAACACCATATATTTT
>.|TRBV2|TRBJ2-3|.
CASSEEETGADTQYF
TGTGCCAGCAGTGAAGAGGAGACGGGGGCAGACACGCAGTATTTT
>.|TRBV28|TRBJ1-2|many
CASSFAASNYGYTF
TGTGCCAGCAGTTTCGCAGCTTCTAACTATGGCTACACCTTC
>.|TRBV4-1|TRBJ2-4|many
CASSQDPSNIQYF
TGCGCCAGCAGCCAAGATCCGTCGAACATTCAGTACTTC
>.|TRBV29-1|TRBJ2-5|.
CSVDIDREETQYF
TGCAGCGTTGATATCGATAGGGAAGAGACCCAGTACTTC
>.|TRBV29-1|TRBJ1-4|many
CSAHYNGEKLFF
TGCAGCGCCCATTATAATGGGGAAAAACTGTTTTTT
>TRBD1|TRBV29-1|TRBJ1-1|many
CSVVQGGTEAFF
TGCAGCGTTGTTCAGGGGGGCACTGAAGCTTTCTTT
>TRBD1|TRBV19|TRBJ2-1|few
CASSFSGTGLLNEQFF
TGTGCCAGTAGTTTTTCCGGGACAGGGCTCCTAAATGAGCAGTTCTTC
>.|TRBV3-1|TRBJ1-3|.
CASSPGSGGNTIYF
TGTGCCAGCAGCCCTGGATCAGGGGGAAACACCATATATTTT
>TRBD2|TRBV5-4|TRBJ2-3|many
CASSPCGGNLDTQYF
TGTGCCAGCAGCCCTTGCGGGGGGAATTTGGATACGCAGTATTTT
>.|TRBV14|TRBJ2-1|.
CASSPFGTPSYNEQFF
TGTGCCAGCAGCCCCTTCGGGACGCCCTCCTACAATGAGCAGTTCTTC
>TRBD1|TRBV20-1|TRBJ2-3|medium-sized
CSASYRQGKDTQYF
TGCAGTGCTAGTTACCGACAGGGGAAGGATACGCAGTATTTT
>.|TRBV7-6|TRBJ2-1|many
CASSLETGSYNEQFF
TGTGCCAGCAGCTTAGAAACGGGTTCCTACAATGAGCAGTTCTTC
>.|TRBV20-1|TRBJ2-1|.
CNASRARGGKFF
TGCAATGCTAGTCGGGCTAGAGGGGGGAAGTTCTTC
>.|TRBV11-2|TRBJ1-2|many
CASSFGAGDYGYTF
TGTGCCAGCAGCTTCGGGGCAGGGGACTATGGCTACACCTTC
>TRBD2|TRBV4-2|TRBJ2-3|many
CASSPYFGGGNTDTQYF
TGTGCCAGCAGCCCCTACTTTGGCGGGGGGAACACAGATACGCAGTATTTT
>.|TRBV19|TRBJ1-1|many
CASSISLNTEAFF
TGTGCCAGTAGTATCAGTCTGAACACTGAAGCTTTCTTT
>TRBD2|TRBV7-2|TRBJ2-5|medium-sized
CASSFVSGGVQETQYF
TGTGCCAGCAGCTTTGTTAGCGGGGGGGTACAAGAGACCCAGTACTTC
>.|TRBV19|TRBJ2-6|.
CASSIFGSSGANVLTF
TGTGCCAGTAGTATATTCGGGAGCTCTGGGGCCAACGTCCTGACTTTC
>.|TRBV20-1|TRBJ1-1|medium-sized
CSARRQVITEAFF
TGCAGTGCTAGACGTCAGGTAATCACTGAAGCTTTCTTT
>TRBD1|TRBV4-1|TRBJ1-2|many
CASSPRDRDYYGYTF
TGCGCCAGCAGCCCTAGGGACAGGGATTACTATGGCTACACCTTC
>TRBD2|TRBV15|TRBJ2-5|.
CATSGPTGGAGQETQYF
TGTGCCACCAGCGGACCCACGGGGGGGGCCGGACAAGAGACCCAGTACTTC
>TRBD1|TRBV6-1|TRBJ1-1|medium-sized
CASNHHRTGQNTEAFF
TGTGCCAGCAATCACCATCGGACAGGGCAGAACACTGAAGCTTTCTTT
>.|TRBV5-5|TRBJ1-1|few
CASSLSRDRDTEAFF
TGTGCCAGCAGCTTGAGCAGAGATAGGGACACTGAAGCTTTCTTT
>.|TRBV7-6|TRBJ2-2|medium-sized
CASSATGTHTGELFF
TGTGCCAGCAGCGCTACCGGGACCCACACCGGGGAGCTGTTTTTT